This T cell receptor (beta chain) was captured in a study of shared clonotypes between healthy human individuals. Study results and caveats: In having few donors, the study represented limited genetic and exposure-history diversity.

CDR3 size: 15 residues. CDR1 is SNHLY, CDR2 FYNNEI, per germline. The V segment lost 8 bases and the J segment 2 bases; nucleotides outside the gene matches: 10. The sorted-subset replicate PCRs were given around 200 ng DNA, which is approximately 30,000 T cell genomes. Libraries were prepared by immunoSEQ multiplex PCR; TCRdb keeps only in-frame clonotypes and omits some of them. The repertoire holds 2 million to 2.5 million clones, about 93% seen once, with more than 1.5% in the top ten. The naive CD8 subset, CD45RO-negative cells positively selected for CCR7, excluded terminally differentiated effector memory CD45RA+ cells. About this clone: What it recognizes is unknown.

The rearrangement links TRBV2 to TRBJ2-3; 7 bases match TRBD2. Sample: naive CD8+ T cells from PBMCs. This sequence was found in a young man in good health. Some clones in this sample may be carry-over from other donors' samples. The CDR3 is CASRIGGDLTDTQYF. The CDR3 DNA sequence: TGTGCCAGCCGTATTGGGGGGGACCTCACAGATACGCAGTATTTT.